These T cell receptor beta chains were read from a single sample in a study of cytomegalovirus exposure and HLA in healthy donors. The repertoire was sequenced with immunoSEQ multiplex PCR; TCRdb's copy has only in-frame clones and lacks some. The data hold 150,000 or so clones, with roughly 70% observed a single time. Sequencing input: PBMCs. The receptors were gathered from a man aged 18 to 30 in good health and CMV-seropositive. CDR3s include the opening cysteine and the closing phenylalanine or tryptophan. The order of the fields is J gene, V gene, D gene, clone size, CDR3 protein, CDR3 DNA. A D gene is named only where the DNA matches it firmly. The size entry is marked missing in some rows and otherwise reads once, few, many or a size class.

>TRBJ1-2|TRBV7-9|NA|NA
CASSSTTEGVGAHGYTF
TGTGCCAGCAGTTCGACGACCGAGGGAGTGGGGGCGCACGGCTACACCTTC
>TRBJ2-1|TRBV13|TRBD1|NA
CASSPRTGSYNEQFF
TGTGCCAGCAGCCCGCGGACAGGGTCCTACAATGAGCAGTTCTTC
>TRBJ2-1|TRBV7-3|TRBD2|NA
CASSRTSEDNEQFF
TGTGCCAGCAGCCGGACTAGCGAGGACAATGAGCAGTTCTTC
>TRBJ2-2|TRBV30|TRBD1|NA
CAWRRQGVLTGELFF
TGTGCCTGGAGGAGACAGGGGGTGCTCACCGGGGAGCTGTTTTTT
>TRBJ2-7|TRBV5-4|TRBD2|NA
CASSLASGSNEQYF
TGTGCCAGCAGCTTGGCTAGCGGGAGTAACGAGCAGTACTTC
>TRBJ2-7|TRBV2|TRBD2|NA
CASSASGYRYEQYF
TGTGCCAGCAGTGCTAGCGGGTACCGATACGAGCAGTACTTC
>TRBJ2-1|TRBV4-2|TRBD2|NA
CASSQDLAGGSPTSYNEQFF
TGTGCCAGCAGCCAAGATCTAGCGGGAGGGAGTCCGACCAGCTACAATGAGCAGTTCTTC
>TRBJ1-6|TRBV28|NA|NA
CASSFSGASSPLHF
TGTGCCAGCAGTTTTTCAGGGGCTAGTTCACCCCTCCACTTT
>TRBJ1-5|TRBV11-2|TRBD1|NA
CASSKGTVNQPQHF
TGTGCCAGCAGCAAAGGGACAGTCAATCAGCCCCAGCATTTT
>TRBJ2-1|TRBV4-1|NA|NA
CASSLRGDEQFF
TGCGCCAGCAGCCTCAGGGGAGATGAGCAGTTCTTC
>TRBJ1-2|TRBV4-3|NA|NA
CASSQDRGFNYGYTF
TGCGCCAGCAGCCAAGATAGGGGATTTAACTATGGCTACACCTTC
>TRBJ2-7|TRBV18|TRBD1|once
CASSPGTGNLEQYF
TGTGCCAGCTCACCCGGGACAGGGAATCTCGAGCAGTACTTC
>TRBJ2-7|TRBV7-8|TRBD1|few
CASSLAIGTGRDEQYF
TGTGCCAGCAGCTTAGCAATTGGGACAGGGCGGGACGAGCAGTACTTC
>TRBJ2-6|TRBV9|NA|NA
CASSVGAAGANVLTF
TGTGCCAGCAGCGTAGGGGCAGCCGGGGCCAACGTCCTGACTTTC
>TRBJ1-1|TRBV11-3|NA|NA
CASSPGGLNEAFF
TGTGCCAGCAGCCCAGGTGGGTTAAATGAAGCTTTCTTT
>TRBJ1-5|TRBV19|NA|few
CASSRQGSNQPQHF
TGTGCCAGTAGTCGTCAGGGAAGCAATCAGCCCCAGCATTTT
>TRBJ1-2|TRBV25-1|NA|NA
CASSDLWGVDGYTF
TGTGCCAGCAGTGATCTCTGGGGGGTTGATGGCTACACCTTC
>TRBJ2-2|TRBV4-2|NA|NA
CASSQDLQGWTGELFF
TGTGCCAGCAGCCAAGATCTCCAGGGGTGGACCGGGGAGCTGTTTTTT
>TRBJ1-2|TRBV10-3|TRBD1|NA
CATGVGTGGIGYYGYTF
TGTGCCACCGGCGTGGGGACAGGGGGTATAGGGTACTATGGCTACACCTTC
>TRBJ1-1|TRBV10-3|NA|NA
CAISAAGANTEAFF
TGTGCCATCAGTGCAGCGGGGGCGAACACTGAAGCTTTCTTT
>TRBJ2-7|TRBV15|TRBD1|NA
CATSRVDRGDFYEQYF
TGTGCCACCAGCAGAGTGGACAGGGGGGACTTCTACGAGCAGTACTTC
>TRBJ2-1|TRBV4-1|TRBD2|NA
CASSHSSGRALSYNEQFF
TGCGCCAGCAGCCATTCTAGCGGGAGGGCCCTATCCTACAATGAGCAGTTCTTC
>TRBJ1-2|TRBV6-1|NA|once
CASLFWGDYGYGYTF
TGTGCCAGCCTATTTTGGGGAGACTATGGCTATGGCTACACCTTC
>TRBJ2-1|TRBV6-1|TRBD2|once
CASRTSGPVDEQFF
TGTGCCAGCAGGACTAGCGGGCCGGTCGATGAGCAGTTCTTC
>TRBJ1-4|TRBV5-1|TRBD1|NA
CASSQGTGTSRLNEKLFF
TGCGCCAGCAGCCAGGGGACAGGGACTTCTAGGCTGAATGAAAAACTGTTTTTT
>TRBJ1-2|TRBV6-5|TRBD1|once
CASRGTGGSGYTF
TGTGCCAGCAGGGGGACAGGGGGGTCTGGCTACACCTTC
>TRBJ2-3|TRBV11-3|TRBD2|few
CASSLVLAGGRGTQYF
TGTGCCAGCAGCTTGGTACTAGCGGGAGGGCGGGGTACGCAGTATTTT
>TRBJ2-3|TRBV5-1|NA|few
CASGRERSDTQYF
TGCGCCAGCGGCCGGGAGAGATCAGATACGCAGTATTTT
>TRBJ1-2|TRBV2|TRBD1|NA
CASSQGESNGYTF
TGTGCCAGCAGCCAGGGGGAGTCGAATGGCTACACCTTC
>TRBJ2-5|TRBV28|NA|few
CASSFSGRETQYF
TGTGCCAGCAGTTTTTCTGGGAGGGAGACCCAGTACTTC